A single sample gave rise to the 9 T cell receptor beta chains below, sequenced in a study of blood T cell repertoires in COVID-19. Libraries were prepared by immunoSEQ multiplex PCR; TCRdb keeps only in-frame clonotypes and omits some of them. The table includes over 120,000 clones, approximately 80% detected once. Sequencing was carried out using PBMCs or T cells enriched from blood (not recorded which). Every receptor here comes from a woman between 50 and 59 years old who had recovered from COVID-19.

The rearrangement uses TRBV3-1 (or the pseudogene TRBV3-2) and TRBJ2-3; D perhaps matches TRBD2 (6 bases). CDR1 is LGHDT, CDR2 YNNKEL, per germline (reference sequence). The CDR3 totals 15 residues. Trimming stripped 4 bases from V and 0 bases from J, with 11 bases between. The CDR3 DNA sequence: TGTGCCAGCAGCCCCCGGGAGACGAGCACAGATACGCAGTATTTT. It encodes CASSPRETSTDTQYF.

The rearrangement links TRBV5-1 to TRBJ2-7; 9 nucleotides line up with TRBD1. Germline V lookup: CDR1 SGHRS, CDR2 YFSETQ. J gave up 1 base and V 0 bases, and 5 bases lay outside the gene matches. CDR3 length: 16 amino acids. CDR3 residues: CASSLAPGTGSYEQYV. The DNA of the CDR3 is TGCGCCAGCAGCTTGGCGCCCGGGACAGGGTCCTACGAGCAGTACGTC.

The chain is built from TRBV6-6 and TRBJ1-2; D uncertain. The CDR3 is made up of 13 amino acids. The germline V gene encodes CDR1 MNHNY and CDR2 SVGAGI (reference sequence). Between the trimmed V and J ends, which lost 0 bases and 7 bases, there was a span of 9 bases. CDR3 sequence (DNA): TGTGCCAGCAGTTACTCGAATCAGGTTGGCTACACCTTC. It encodes CASSYSNQVGYTF.

A word on this clone: Mismatch with germline at one junction end may stem from a read error. The chain links TRBV20-1 to TRBJ1-5; weak D call: TRBD1 (6 bases). Looked up from germline, CDR1 is DFQATT and CDR2 is SNEGSKA (reference sequence). CDR3 size: 13 residues. CDR3 residues: CSASFGGNQPQHF. DNA of the CDR3: TGCAGTGCTAGTTTTGGGGGCAACCAGCCCCAGCATTTT.

In this sample, this clone turned up a few times. The V gene is TRBV7-9, the J gene TRBJ2-5; 8 nucleotides agree with TRBD1. Trimming took 4 bases from V and 5 from J; bases not matched to a gene: 3. CDR3 length: 13 amino acids. Germline V gene lookup returns CDR1 SEHNR and CDR2 FQNEAQ (reference sequence). CDR3 protein: CASSSRGPETQYF. CDR3 DNA: TGTGCCAGCAGCTCCAGGGGGCCGGAGACCCAGTACTTC.

This clone was picked up many times. The sample carries other DNA sequences with the same CDR3. The gene calls are TRBV7-9 and TRBJ2-1; 8 bases are a match to TRBD2. The CDR3 consists of 16 residues. Trimming removed 2 bases from V and 3 bases from J; junction bases left unmatched: 6. Germline values: CDR1 SEHNR, CDR2 FQNEAQ (reference sequence). The CDR3 reads CASSLWLAGSYNEQFF. Here the CDR3 DNA reads TGTGCCAGCAGCTTATGGCTAGCGGGCAGCTACAATGAGCAGTTCTTC.

The chain couples TRBV27 to TRBJ1-5; D is uncertain. The CDR3 loop spans 12 amino acids. V lost 5 bases, J lost 1 base, and 3 bases lay in between. Per germline, CDR1 MNHEY and CDR2 SMNVEV (reference sequence). Written as DNA, the CDR3 is TGTGCCAGCAGTCTCAGCAATCAGCCCCAGCATTTT. Translation gives CASSLSNQPQHF.

In regard to this clone: At one boundary the junction diverges from the germline segment, which might be a read error. V and J are TRBV7-2 and TRBJ2-1, with 12 nucleotides matching TRBD1. Germline values: CDR1 SGHTA, CDR2 FQGNSA. The CDR3 runs to 16 residues. The CDR3 reads CASTLLPGQGANEQFF. CDR3 DNA sequence: TGTGCCAGCACCTTACTTCCGGGACAGGGGGCGAATGAGCAGTTCTTC.

This sequence joins TRBV30 and TRBJ2-3, with TRBD1 as a possible D gene (6 bases). Germline V lookup: CDR1 GTSNPN, CDR2 SVGIG (reference sequence). V lost 2 bases and J 9 bases, leaving 18 bases between the germline ends. The CDR3 totals 14 residues. The CDR3 sequence: CAWSLPLQGGTQYF. As DNA, the CDR3 is TGTGCCTGGAGTTTACCCCTACAGGGTGGGACGCAGTATTTT.